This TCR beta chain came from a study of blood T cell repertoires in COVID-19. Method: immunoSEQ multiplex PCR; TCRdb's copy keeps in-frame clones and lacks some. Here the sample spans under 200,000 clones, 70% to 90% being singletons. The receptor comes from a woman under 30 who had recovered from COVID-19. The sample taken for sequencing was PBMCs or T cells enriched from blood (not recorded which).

DNA for the CDR3: TGTGCCAACCACAGGGAAAACACCGGGGAGCTGTTTTTT. This codes for CANHRENTGELFF. V gene TRBV7-8 combines with J gene TRBJ2-2; perhaps TRBD1 as D (6 bases). The CDR3 covers 13 residues. Germline V CDR1 and CDR2: SGHVS, FQNEAQ. The germline V and J ends were trimmed by 10 bases and 2 bases, with 11 bases remaining between them.